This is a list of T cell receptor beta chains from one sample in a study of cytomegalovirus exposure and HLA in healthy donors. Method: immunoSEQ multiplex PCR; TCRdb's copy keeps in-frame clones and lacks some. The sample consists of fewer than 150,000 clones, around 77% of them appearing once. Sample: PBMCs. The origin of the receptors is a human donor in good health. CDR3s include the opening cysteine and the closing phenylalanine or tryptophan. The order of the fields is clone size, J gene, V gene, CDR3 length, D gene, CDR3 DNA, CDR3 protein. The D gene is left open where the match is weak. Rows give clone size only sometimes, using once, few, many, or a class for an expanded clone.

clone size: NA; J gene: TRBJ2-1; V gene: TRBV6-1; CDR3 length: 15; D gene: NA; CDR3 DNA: TGTGCCAGCAGTGACCGCAGGGCCTCCTACAATGAGCAGTTCTTC; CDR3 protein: CASSDRRASYNEQFF
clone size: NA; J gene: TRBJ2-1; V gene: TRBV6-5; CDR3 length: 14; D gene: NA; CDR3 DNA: TGTGCCAGCAGTGGAGGGCCCCCCTACAATGAGCAGTTCTTC; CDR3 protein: CASSGGPPYNEQFF
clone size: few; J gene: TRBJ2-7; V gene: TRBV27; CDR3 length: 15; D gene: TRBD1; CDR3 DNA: TGTGCCAGCAGTGAACCAGGGGGTCCCTCCTACGAGCAGTACTTC; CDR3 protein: CASSEPGGPSYEQYF
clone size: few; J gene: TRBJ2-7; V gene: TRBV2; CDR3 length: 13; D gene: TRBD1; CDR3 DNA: TGTGCCAGCCAGCGAGACAGGGAAGGCGAGCAGTACTTC; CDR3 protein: CASQRDREGEQYF
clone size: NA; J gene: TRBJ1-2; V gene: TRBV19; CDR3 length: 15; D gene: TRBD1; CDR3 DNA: TGTGCCAGTAGTCCGAGACAGGGGGCTAACTATGGCTACACCTTC; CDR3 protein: CASSPRQGANYGYTF
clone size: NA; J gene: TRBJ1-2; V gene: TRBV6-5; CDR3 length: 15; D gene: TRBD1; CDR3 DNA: TGTGCCAGCAGTAAAAGGGGACAGCCTAACTATGGCTACACCTTC; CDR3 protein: CASSKRGQPNYGYTF
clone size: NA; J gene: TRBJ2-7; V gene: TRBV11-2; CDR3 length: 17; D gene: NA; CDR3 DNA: TGTGCCAGCAGCTTAGGGGTTGGCGGGGACAGTTCCTACGAGCAGTACTTC; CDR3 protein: CASSLGVGGDSSYEQYF
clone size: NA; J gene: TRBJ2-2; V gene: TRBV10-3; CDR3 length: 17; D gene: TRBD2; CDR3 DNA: TGTGCCATCAGTGAGAGTCCGGGACTAGCGGGACCCGGGGAGCTGTTTTTT; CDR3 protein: CAISESPGLAGPGELFF
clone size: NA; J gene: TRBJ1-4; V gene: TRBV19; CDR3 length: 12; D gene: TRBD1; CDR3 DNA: TGTGCCAGACGACAGGGGAATGAAAAACTGTTTTTT; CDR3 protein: CARRQGNEKLFF
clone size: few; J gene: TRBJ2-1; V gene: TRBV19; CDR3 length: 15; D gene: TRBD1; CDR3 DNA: TGTGCCAGTAGCCCAGGGGACAGGGGAGGAGGTGAGCAGTTCTTC; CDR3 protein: CASSPGDRGGGEQFF
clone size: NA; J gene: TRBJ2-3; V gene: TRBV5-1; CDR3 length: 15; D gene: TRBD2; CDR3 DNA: TGCGCCAGCAGCCAGGGACTAGTTCTACAGGATACGCAGTATTTT; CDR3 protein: CASSQGLVLQDTQYF